The clone carrying this T cell receptor (beta chain) was observed a single time. No antigen is known for it. These data come from a study of T cell clonotyping in hematopoietic cell transplantation. Study-wide points: After transplant, recipient diversity fell while pathologically expanded clonotypes grew through day 180. At the given depth, recipient repertoires were over 95% de novo clonotypes.

The CDR3 is 14 amino acids. The V gene's germline CDR1 is SGHDN and CDR2 FVKESK. J was trimmed by 5 bases and V by 6 bases; bases with no gene match: 7. The method was immunoSEQ multiplex PCR; TCRdb's version includes in-frame clones alone and lacks a portion of them. The repertoire holds some 13,000 clones, roughly 84% seen once, with 16% in the top ten. Specified time point: recipient sample about 28 days before transplant, after cytoreduction. This material consisted of peripheral blood mononuclear cells, taken before stem cell transplant. The chain combines TRBV14 with TRBJ1-2; 9 bases fit TRBD1. This receptor was identified in a man between 60 and 75 years old with acute myeloid leukemia. Some clones in this sample may be carry-over from other donors' samples. The CDR3 loop reads CASRRTGDGYGYTF. CDR3 nucleotide sequence: TGTGCCAGCAGGCGGACAGGGGACGGATATGGCTACACCTTC.